The next 10 T cell receptor beta chains were all read from a single sample in a study of early T cells in non-severe SARS-CoV-2 infection. MiXCR was run by TCRdb on the 5' RACE reads, yielding one entry per CDR3 protein. The sample lists 85,000 to 100,000 distinct CDR3 sequences; about 11% were seen once. Material: whole blood. The source of these receptors is an adult who was a healthcare worker with PCR-confirmed SARS-CoV-2 infection or an uninfected control (not recorded which).

The CDR3 protein is CASSLVAGSSYEQYF. The CDR3 DNA reads as TGTGCCAGCAGTCTTGTAGCGGGAAGCTCCTACGAGCAGTACTTC. V is TRBV28 and J is TRBJ2-7, with 8 bases aligning to TRBD2. CDR1 is MDHEN and CDR2 is SYDVKM in the germline V gene. The CDR3 is 15 amino acids. The V gene end was trimmed by 5 bases and the J gene end by 0 bases; junction bases not matched to a gene: 6.

CDR3 DNA sequence: TGTGCCAGCAGTGAAAAGTTCCTCCCGACTCTTCAGTACTTC. This gives the protein CASSEKFLPTLQYF. The V call is TRBV2, the J call TRBJ2-4; D is undetermined. The length of the CDR3 is 14 residues. In germline, CDR1 is SNHLY, CDR2 FYNNEI. V lost 2 bases and J 11 bases, leaving 16 bases between the germline ends. Looking up the rest from reference TRBV2 and TRBJ2-4 gives the full variable domain: EPEVTQTPSHQVTQMGQEVILRCVPISNHLYFYWYRQILGQKVEFLVSFYNNEISEKSEIFDDQFSVERPDGSNFTLKIRSTKLEDSAMYFCASSEKFLPTLQYFGAGTRLSVL.

This clonotype was seen only a few times. V usage is TRBV20-1 and J usage is TRBJ2-7; TRBD1 might be the D (6 bases). Trimming shortened V by 2 bases and J by 1 base, and 15 bases separated the two germline ends. In germline, CDR1 is DFQATT, CDR2 SNEGSKA (reference sequence). The CDR3 totals 15 residues. CDR3 bases: TGCAGTGCTAGATATCCAGGGGCGACGTCCTACGAGCAGTACTTC. Protein: CSARYPGATSYEQYF.

At least ten counts were recorded for this clonotype. V is TRBV11-2 and J is TRBJ2-5; 9 nucleotides line up with TRBD2. The V and J ends lost 6 bases and 1 base, in that order; junction bases with no gene match: 12. CDR3 length equals 17 residues. CDR1 is SGHAT and CDR2 is FQNNGV in the germline V gene. The CDR3 sequence: CASSSPRGAGGQETQYF. In nucleotides, the CDR3 is TGTGCCAGCAGTTCGCCTAGGGGAGCGGGGGGCCAAGAGACCCAGTACTTC.

This clonotype occurred a few times. The V call is TRBV20-1, the J call TRBJ1-5, with D tentatively TRBD1 (6 bases). The germline V and J ends were trimmed by 7 bases and 5 bases, with 21 bases remaining between them. The V gene's germline CDR1 is DFQATT and CDR2 SNEGSKA (reference sequence). The CDR3 covers 15 residues. CDR3 DNA sequence: TGCAGTGTCAGAAGGCCAGGGGCGAATGATCAGCCCCAGCATTTT. The encoded protein is CSVRRPGANDQPQHF.

This clonotype was seen once. The rearrangement uses TRBV4-1 and TRBJ1-1; TRBD1 is a possible D gene (5 bases). CDR3 size: 17 residues. The V end lost 1 base, the J end lost 0 bases, and 15 bases lay between the germline ends. Germline CDR1 reads MGHRA; CDR2 reads YSYEKL. This CDR3 is CASSQVTRGRMNTEAFF. Here the CDR3 DNA reads TGCGCCAGCAGCCAAGTAACCCGGGGGAGGATGAACACTGAAGCTTTCTTT.

This clonotype was observed a handful of times. The chain uses TRBV7-6 and TRBJ1-3; 8 bases are shared with TRBD1. The CDR3 length is 16 residues. In germline, CDR1 is SGHVS, CDR2 FNYEAQ. With 6 bases clipped from V and 2 bases from J, the junction kept 9 bases outside the gene matches. CDR3: CASSPGGTGPGNTIYF. The CDR3 DNA follows: TGTGCCAGCAGTCCAGGTGGGACAGGACCTGGAAACACCATATATTTT. Full variable domain (outside the CDR3, taken from reference TRBV7-6 and TRBJ1-3): GAGVSQSPRYKVTKRGQDVALRCDPISGHVSLYWYRQALGQGPEFLTYFNYEAQQDKSGLPNDRFSAERPEGSISTLTIQRTEQRDSAMYRCASSPGGTGPGNTIYFGEGSWLTVV.

This clonotype was picked up a small number of times. The chain couples TRBV5-1 to TRBJ1-4; tentative D call: TRBD1 (5 bases). Trimming took 1 base from V and 7 from J, leaving 14 bases between them. This CDR3 comprises 15 residues. CDR1 is SGHRS and CDR2 is YFSETQ in the germline V gene. The CDR3 loop is CASSLPDGTPEKLFF. The CDR3 coding sequence is TGCGCCAGCAGCTTGCCGGACGGGACCCCTGAAAAACTGTTTTTT.

The chain is built from TRBV6-1 and TRBJ2-1; D remains ambiguous. V lost 6 bases and J 4 bases, leaving 7 bases between the germline ends. Germline values: CDR1 MNHNS, CDR2 SASEGT. CDR3 length: 12 amino acids. The CDR3 loop reads CASRSGYNEQFF. In nucleotides, the CDR3 is TGTGCCAGCAGGTCTGGTTACAATGAGCAGTTCTTC.

This clonotype has at least ten counts. The V call is TRBV5-4, the J call TRBJ2-7, with D hard to call. Trimming cost V 1 base and J 0 bases, with 8 bases left between them. From germline, CDR1 is SGHNT and CDR2 YYREEE (reference sequence). This CDR3 spans 14 amino acids. The DNA of the CDR3 is TGTGCCAGCAGCTTGAGAGGAGCCTCCTACGAGCAGTACTTC. Its translation is CASSLRGASYEQYF.